The 5 T cell receptor beta chains reported below all come from one sample, sequenced in a study of T cell responses to AZD1222 COVID-19 vaccine. Only in-frame clones appear in the TCRdb table, and some are missing; sequencing was by immunoSEQ multiplex PCR. The table records around 120,000 clones, roughly 84% of them present only once. The sequenced sample was peripheral blood, obtained on day 0 of AZD1222 vaccination. These receptors all come from an adult in good health.

The chain links TRBV11-3 to TRBJ2-2; weak D call: TRBD2 (5 bases). V gave up 5 bases and J gave up 0 bases, with 10 bases separating them. This CDR3 contains 15 residues. Germline values: CDR1 SGHNT, CDR2 YENEEA. The CDR3 is CASSNQRTNTGELFF. The CDR3 coding sequence is TGTGCCAGCAGCAACCAGCGGACGAACACCGGGGAGCTGTTTTTT. Full variable domain (rest looked up from reference TRBV11-3 and TRBJ2-2): EAGVVQSPRYKIIEKKQPVAFWCNPISGHNTLYWYLQNLGQGPELLIRYENEEAVDDSQLPKDRFSAERLKGVDSTLKIQPAELGDSAVYLCASSNQRTNTGELFFGEGSRLTVL.

The chain couples TRBV5-4 to TRBJ1-5; D is undetermined. Trimming left V 1 base short and J 2 bases short, with 7 bases between. The CDR3 covers 14 residues. The V gene's germline CDR1 is SGHNT and CDR2 YYREEE (reference sequence). This chain's CDR3 is CASSLSGGNQPQHF. CDR3 DNA sequence: TGTGCCAGCAGCTTGAGCGGCGGCAATCAGCCCCAGCATTTT.

The chain combines TRBV13 with TRBJ2-3, with unresolved D. Trimming stripped 5 bases from V and 0 bases from J, with 18 bases between. Germline values: CDR1 PRHDT, CDR2 FYEKMQ (reference sequence). The CDR3 contains 17 residues. CDR3 DNA sequence: TGTGCCAGCAGCAGCCAGCCCTATGAGGAAAGCACAGATACGCAGTATTTT. Its translation: CASSSQPYEESTDTQYF.

The chain is built from TRBV3-1 (or the pseudogene TRBV3-2) and TRBJ2-3; 9 nucleotides agree with TRBD2. Unmatched junction bases numbered 7, after V lost 4 bases and J lost 2 bases. The CDR3 covers 16 residues. From germline, CDR1 is LGHDT and CDR2 YNNKEL (reference sequence). The CDR3 DNA sequence: TGTGCCAGCAGCCGGTTAGCGGGGGCCTACACAGATACGCAGTATTTT. This translates into CASSRLAGAYTDTQYF.

The rearrangement uses TRBV11-3 and TRBJ2-1; TRBD2 matches at 10 bases. Germline CDR1 reads SGHNT; CDR2 reads YENEEA. The CDR3 covers 15 residues. The trim removed 1 base at V and 4 bases at J, leaving 1 base unmatched. The CDR3 here is CASSLGSGGYNEQFF. The CDR3 DNA sequence: TGTGCCAGCAGCTTAGGTAGCGGGGGGTACAATGAGCAGTTCTTC.